This T cell receptor beta chain came from a study of T cell repertoires in cytomegalovirus infection. Study as a whole: Recently identified HLA-C-restricted and well-studied HLA-B-restricted CMV epitopes were used. Matching HLA type, along with CMV infection, was indicated by public TCR beta signatures.

Findings and limits, study-wide: The ex vivo response was dominated by HLA-C-restricted CMV-specific TCR beta clonotypes.

Each CDR3 protein gets one entry after TCRdb re-called the reads with MiXCR. This table holds approximately 730,000 distinct CDR3 sequences, around a third found once. On this clonotype: The antigen remains unidentified.

V dropped 3 bases and J dropped 7; count of bases not matched to a gene: 7. Germline assignment: CDR1 MGHRA and CDR2 YSYEKL. This CDR3 spans 16 amino acids. Source: cultured PBMCs, taken from culture after CMV antigen stimulation. The clonotype comes from a human donor in good health (CMV status not recorded). Some clones in this sample may be carry-over from other donors' samples. The V and J genes are TRBV4-1 and TRBJ2-4; TRBD1 matches 12 bases. In nucleotides, the CDR3 is TGCGCCAGCAGCCAGGCGACCGGGACAGGGGGCAACATTCAGTACTTC. The encoded protein is CASSQATGTGGNIQYF.